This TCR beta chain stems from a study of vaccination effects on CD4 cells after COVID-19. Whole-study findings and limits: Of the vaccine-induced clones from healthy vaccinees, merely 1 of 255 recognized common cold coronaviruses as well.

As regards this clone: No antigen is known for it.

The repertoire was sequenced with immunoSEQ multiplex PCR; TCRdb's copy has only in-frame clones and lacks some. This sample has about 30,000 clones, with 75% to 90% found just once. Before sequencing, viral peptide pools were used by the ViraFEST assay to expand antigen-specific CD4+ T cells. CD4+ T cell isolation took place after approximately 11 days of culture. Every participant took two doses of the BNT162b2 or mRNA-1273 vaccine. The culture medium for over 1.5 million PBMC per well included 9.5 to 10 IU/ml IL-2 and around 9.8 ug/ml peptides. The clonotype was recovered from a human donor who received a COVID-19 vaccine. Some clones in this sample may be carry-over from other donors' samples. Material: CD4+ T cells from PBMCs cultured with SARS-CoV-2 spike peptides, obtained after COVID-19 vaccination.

CDR3 sequence (DNA): TGTGCCAGCGGGACACCCTCATCCTACGAGCAGTACTTC. The encoded protein is CASGTPSSYEQYF. V gene TRBV28 combines with J gene TRBJ2-7; D may be TRBD1 (6 bases). With 8 bases removed from V and 1 base from J, the gap between germline ends came to 12 bases. Germline-derived CDR1 and CDR2 are MDHEN and SYDVKM. The CDR3 contains 13 residues. The entire variable domain, with the rest obtained from reference TRBV28 and TRBJ2-7, is as follows: DVKVTQSSRYLVKRTGEKVFLECVQDMDHENMFWYRQDPGLGLRLIYFSYDVKMKEKGDIPEGYSVSREKKERFSLILESASTNQTSMYLCASGTPSSYEQYFGPGTRLTVT.